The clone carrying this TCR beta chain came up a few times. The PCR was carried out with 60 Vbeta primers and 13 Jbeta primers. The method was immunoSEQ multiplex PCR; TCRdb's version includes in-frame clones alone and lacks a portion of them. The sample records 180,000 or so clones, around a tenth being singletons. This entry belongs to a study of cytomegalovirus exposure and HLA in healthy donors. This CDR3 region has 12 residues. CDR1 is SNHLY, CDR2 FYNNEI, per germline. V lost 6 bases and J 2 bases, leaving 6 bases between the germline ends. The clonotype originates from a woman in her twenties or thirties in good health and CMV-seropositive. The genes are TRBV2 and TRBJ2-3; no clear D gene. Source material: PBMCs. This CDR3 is CASRYSTDTQYF. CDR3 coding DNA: TGTGCCAGCAGGTACTCCACAGATACGCAGTATTTT.